These T cell receptor beta chains were read from a single sample in a study of shared T cell receptors in the human thymus. This table comes from immunoSEQ multiplex PCR, and its TCRdb copy is limited to in-frame clones, with some not included. The data show about 660,000 clones, about 87% seen once. These data also featured in a second study, about human thymus T cells.

The sequencing sample was made of thymocytes. These TCRs come from a boy under three years old with a congenital heart defect. The CDR3 runs from the conserved cysteine through the conserved F or W.

TRBV5-4,TRBJ2-5,CASSLGTSGDQETQYF
TRBV4-3,TRBJ2-7,CASSQVENSYEQYF
TRBV13,TRBJ2-2,CASSLKGPGQGTTGELFF
TRBV20-1,TRBJ1-2,CSAPTGSGYTF
TRBV7-2,TRBJ2-7,CASSFGQTYEQYF
TRBV4-2,TRBJ2-1,CASSQARWDEQFF
TRBV5-8,TRBJ2-5,CASSLVGGETQYF
TRBV27,TRBJ2-2,CASSLTLSGGGTGELFF
TRBV25-1,TRBJ1-2,CASSIPGIYGYTF
TRBV28,TRBJ2-7,CASSYSQREGSYEQYF
TRBV5-1,TRBJ2-1,CASSLGRNEQFF
TRBV4-3,TRBJ1-3,CASSQGYSGDTIYF
TRBV15,TRBJ1-5,CATSRQQGCQPQHF
TRBV5-1,TRBJ1-6,CASSLFSGKESPLHF
TRBV2,TRBJ2-4,CASSEAGLAAKNIQYF
TRBV28,TRBJ1-2,CASSPSGQRGYGYTF
TRBV10-3,TRBJ2-3,CAISEIAGGSPDTQYF
TRBV2,TRBJ1-1,CAIPGQGVGSTEAFF
TRBV5-8,TRBJ1-6,CASSLVSGVWVPNSPLHF
TRBV18,TRBJ1-1,CASSSTGTGAMNTEAFF
TRBV11-2,TRBJ2-7,CASSCLGLAGEPSPYEQYF
TRBV4-3,TRBJ1-1,CASSQVRGTEAFF
TRBV2,TRBJ2-1,CASHSGNRNNEQFF
TRBV25-1,TRBJ2-5,CASSATSWKETQYF
TRBV7-9,TRBJ2-3,CASSSGTSGRRMNTDTQYF
TRBV4-2,TRBJ1-1,CASSQATANTEAFF
TRBV18,TRBJ2-1,CASSQPAPGGGHEQFF